The T cell receptor beta chain described here comes from a study of blood T cell repertoires in COVID-19. Overall study: The origin of the acute and convalescent COVID-19 samples was the United States, Italy and Spain. Nucleic acid was either cDNA or gDNA, and it came from T cells, B-cell-depleted T cells, or PBMCs.

This CDR3 has 14 residues. Germline lookup yields CDR1 MDHEN and CDR2 SYDVKM. Trimming took 6 bases from V and 1 from J; bases not matched to a gene: 5. The method was immunoSEQ multiplex PCR; TCRdb's version includes in-frame clones alone and lacks a portion of them. The sample lists around 30,000 clones; approximately 83% were seen once. The sample taken for sequencing was peripheral blood. This TCR came from a woman aged 60 to 75 with active COVID-19. The J gene is TRBJ2-5, the V gene TRBV28; 7 nucleotides agree with TRBD1. The CDR3 reads CASRTRTGQETQYF. DNA for the CDR3: TGTGCCAGCAGAACAAGGACAGGCCAAGAGACCCAGTACTTC.